The clone carrying this T cell receptor (beta chain) has only a few counts. The data were taken from a study of T cell repertoires in cytomegalovirus infection. Looked up from germline, CDR1 is MNHEY and CDR2 is SVGEGT. The CDR3 has 17 amino acids. V lost 9 bases and J 0 bases, leaving 24 bases between the germline ends. One entry per CDR3 protein results from TCRdb running MiXCR on the reads. The sample yields 160,000 or so distinct CDR3 sequences, 15% to 20% seen once. J is TRBJ2-7 and V is TRBV6-2 or TRBV6-3; D possibly corresponds to TRBD2 (6 bases). The receptor comes from a human donor in good health (CMV status not recorded). Some clones in this sample may be carry-over from other donors' samples. Sequenced: CD8+ T cells from PBMCs. CDR3 region: CASTSERASRASYEQYF. As DNA, the CDR3 is TGTGCCAGTACATCCGAGCGGGCGTCGAGGGCCTCCTACGAGCAGTACTTC.